This T cell receptor beta chain came from a study of PD-1 blockade in classical Hodgkin lymphoma. Generated by immunoSEQ multiplex PCR, the TCRdb table keeps only in-frame clones and is missing some. The sample carries nearly 25,000 clones, approximately 69% recorded once. Relapse after autologous stem cell transplantation occurred in every patient, and brentuximab vedotin exposure varied. Study-level findings and limits: Among the patients, those starting nivolumab under 1 year after ASCT were excluded. Reports indicated that newly diagnosed patients had lower baseline TCR diversity than healthy donors did.

This clone was counted a few times. The antigen is unknown. Per the germline V gene, CDR1 is SGHVS and CDR2 is FQNEAQ. The length of the CDR3 is 14 residues. V lost 0 bases to trimming and J lost 6 bases, with 11 bases between them. The chain uses TRBV7-8 and TRBJ1-1; no definite D call. The source material was peripheral blood mononuclear cells (PBMCs), sampled at baseline. This clonotype originated in a human donor with classical Hodgkin lymphoma. The CDR3 DNA sequence: TGTGCCAGCAGCTTAGCGTACAATGTCCCTGAAGCTTTCTTT. Its protein is CASSLAYNVPEAFF.